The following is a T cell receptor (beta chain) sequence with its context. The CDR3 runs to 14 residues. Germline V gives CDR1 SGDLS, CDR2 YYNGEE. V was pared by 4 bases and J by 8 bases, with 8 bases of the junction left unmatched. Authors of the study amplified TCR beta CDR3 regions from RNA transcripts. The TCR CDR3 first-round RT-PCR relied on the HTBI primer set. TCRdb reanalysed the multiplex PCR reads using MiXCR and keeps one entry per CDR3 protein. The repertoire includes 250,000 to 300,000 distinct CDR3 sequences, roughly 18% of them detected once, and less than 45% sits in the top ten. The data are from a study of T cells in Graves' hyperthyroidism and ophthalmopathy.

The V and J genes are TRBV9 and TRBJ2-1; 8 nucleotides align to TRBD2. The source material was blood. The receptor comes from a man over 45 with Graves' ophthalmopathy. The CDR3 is CASSPAGSGDEQFF. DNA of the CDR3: TGTGCCAGCAGCCCCGCGGGTAGCGGGGATGAGCAGTTCTTC.